Listed below are T cell receptor beta chains from one sample, sequenced in a study of T cell responses to AZD1222 COVID-19 vaccine. Sequencing used immunoSEQ multiplex PCR; TCRdb keeps in-frame clones, though not all of them. The data show about 46,000 clones, about 90% seen once. The specimen was peripheral blood, collected 28 days after the second AZD1222 dose. The receptors originated from an adult who received the AZD1222 COVID-19 vaccine. CDR3s include the opening cysteine and the closing phenylalanine or tryptophan. The D gene is left open where the match is weak. Rows may omit the clone size; those that give it use once, few, many or a size class.

abundance: .; d_gene: .; j_gene: TRBJ1-1; v_gene: TRBV4-1; CDR3nt: TGCGCCAGCAGCCAAGATCTCATGAACACTGAAGCTTTCTTT; CDR3aa: CASSQDLMNTEAFF
abundance: .; d_gene: .; j_gene: TRBJ1-6; v_gene: TRBV28; CDR3nt: TGTGCCAGCAGCCCGCCCCCTTGGGACACCGACAGCTATAATTCACCCCTCCACTTT; CDR3aa: CASSPPPWDTDSYNSPLHF
abundance: .; d_gene: .; j_gene: TRBJ1-2; v_gene: TRBV3-1/TRBV3-2; CDR3nt: TGTGCCAGCAGCCAGGGTGACTATGGCTACACCTTC; CDR3aa: CASSQGDYGYTF
abundance: .; d_gene: TRBD1; j_gene: TRBJ1-6; v_gene: TRBV4-1; CDR3nt: TGCGCCAGCAGCCCATCACAGGGGAAAAATTCACCCCTCCACTTT; CDR3aa: CASSPSQGKNSPLHF
abundance: .; d_gene: TRBD1; j_gene: TRBJ2-1; v_gene: TRBV11-3; CDR3nt: TGTGCCAGCAGCCGGGACAGGGTCAATGAGCAGTTCTTC; CDR3aa: CASSRDRVNEQFF
abundance: .; d_gene: .; j_gene: TRBJ1-6; v_gene: TRBV18; CDR3nt: TGTGCCAGCTCTCCCGTCGCCTATAATTCACCCCTCCACTTT; CDR3aa: CASSPVAYNSPLHF
abundance: .; d_gene: .; j_gene: TRBJ1-1; v_gene: TRBV27; CDR3nt: TGTGCCAGCAGTTCGTCCGGGCGTATTGAGTACACTGAAGCTTTCTTT; CDR3aa: CASSSSGRIEYTEAFF
abundance: .; d_gene: .; j_gene: TRBJ2-7; v_gene: TRBV12-3/TRBV12-4; CDR3nt: TGTGCCAGCGGCCTCGATGACGGGGTCGAGCAGTACTTC; CDR3aa: CASGLDDGVEQYF
abundance: .; d_gene: TRBD2; j_gene: TRBJ2-2; v_gene: TRBV5-4; CDR3nt: TGTGCCAGCGTAGCAGGCCCCAAGCGGGAGAACACCGGGGAGCTGTTTTTT; CDR3aa: CASVAGPKRENTGELFF
abundance: .; d_gene: TRBD1; j_gene: TRBJ2-5; v_gene: TRBV19; CDR3nt: TGTGCCAGTAGTATAAGATCACAGGGGATGGGGCATTACCAAGAGACCCAGTACTTC; CDR3aa: CASSIRSQGMGHYQETQYF
abundance: .; d_gene: TRBD2; j_gene: TRBJ2-1; v_gene: TRBV5-1; CDR3nt: TGCGCCAGCAGCCCCGAGGGTAGCGGGAGAGGGTCCTACAATGAGCAGTTCTTC; CDR3aa: CASSPEGSGRGSYNEQFF
abundance: .; d_gene: .; j_gene: TRBJ1-2; v_gene: TRBV2; CDR3nt: TGTGCCAGCAGGGTAGCTAACTATGGCTACACCTTC; CDR3aa: CASRVANYGYTF
abundance: .; d_gene: .; j_gene: TRBJ2-1; v_gene: TRBV13; CDR3nt: TGTGCCAGCAGCCTGTCATACAATGAGCAGTTCTTC; CDR3aa: CASSLSYNEQFF
abundance: .; d_gene: .; j_gene: TRBJ2-3; v_gene: TRBV3-1/TRBV3-2; CDR3nt: TGTGCCAGCAGCCAAGAGGGCACAGATACGCAGTATTTT; CDR3aa: CASSQEGTDTQYF
abundance: few; d_gene: .; j_gene: TRBJ1-3; v_gene: TRBV11-2; CDR3nt: TGTGCCAGCAGCTTAGACTGGGCCGGAGGAAACACCATATATTTT; CDR3aa: CASSLDWAGGNTIYF
abundance: .; d_gene: TRBD2; j_gene: TRBJ2-7; v_gene: TRBV27; CDR3nt: TGTGCCAGCAGTTTTAGCGGGAGTACCTACGAGCAGTACTTC; CDR3aa: CASSFSGSTYEQYF
abundance: .; d_gene: .; j_gene: TRBJ2-7; v_gene: TRBV3-1/TRBV3-2; CDR3nt: TGTGCCAGCACCCAGATCGTTGCTATGGGCGAGCAGTACTTC; CDR3aa: CASTQIVAMGEQYF
abundance: .; d_gene: .; j_gene: TRBJ1-1; v_gene: TRBV19; CDR3nt: TGTGCCAGTACCGTTAGTGGGATTAGCACTGAAGCTTTCTTT; CDR3aa: CASTVSGISTEAFF
abundance: .; d_gene: .; j_gene: TRBJ2-1; v_gene: TRBV10-1; CDR3nt: TGCGCCAGCAGTGATATTGGGGACTCCTACAATGAGCAGTTCTTC; CDR3aa: CASSDIGDSYNEQFF
abundance: .; d_gene: TRBD2; j_gene: TRBJ2-3; v_gene: TRBV19; CDR3nt: TGTGCCAGTAGTATGACTAGCGGGAGTGGCACAGATACGCAGTATTTT; CDR3aa: CASSMTSGSGTDTQYF
abundance: .; d_gene: .; j_gene: TRBJ1-6; v_gene: TRBV2; CDR3nt: TGTGCCAGCACAGGGGTCTATAATTCACCCCTCCACTTT; CDR3aa: CASTGVYNSPLHF
abundance: .; d_gene: .; j_gene: TRBJ2-7; v_gene: TRBV3-1/TRBV3-2; CDR3nt: TGTGCCAGCAGCCAAGAGGGCAGGGCCTACGACGAGCAGTACTTC; CDR3aa: CASSQEGRAYDEQYF
abundance: .; d_gene: .; j_gene: TRBJ2-3; v_gene: TRBV5-1; CDR3nt: TGCGCCAGCAGCTCCGCCCGGAGAAGCACAGATACGCAGTATTTT; CDR3aa: CASSSARRSTDTQYF
abundance: .; d_gene: .; j_gene: TRBJ2-2; v_gene: TRBV19; CDR3nt: TGTGCCAGTAGCGGAGATAGCGGTTCCGGGGAGCTGTTTTTT; CDR3aa: CASSGDSGSGELFF
abundance: .; d_gene: .; j_gene: TRBJ1-5; v_gene: TRBV28; CDR3nt: TGTGCCAGCAGTTCAGGGCCAGGAGTTCAGCCCCAGCATTTT; CDR3aa: CASSSGPGVQPQHF
abundance: .; d_gene: TRBD1; j_gene: TRBJ1-2; v_gene: TRBV28; CDR3nt: TGTGCCAGCAGAAGACAGGGGATAAGGCATGGCTACACCTTC; CDR3aa: CASRRQGIRHGYTF
abundance: .; d_gene: .; j_gene: TRBJ2-5; v_gene: TRBV5-6; CDR3nt: TGTGCCAGCACCCACACCCAGGTAGAAGAGACCCAGTACTTC; CDR3aa: CASTHTQVEETQYF
abundance: .; d_gene: TRBD1; j_gene: TRBJ2-7; v_gene: TRBV7-6; CDR3nt: TGTGCCAGCAGCTTAGCGGGACAGGGTATCCACGAGCAGTACTTC; CDR3aa: CASSLAGQGIHEQYF
abundance: .; d_gene: .; j_gene: TRBJ2-1; v_gene: TRBV6-5; CDR3nt: TGTGCCAGCAGCCCCGCGAGGAACAATGAGCAGTTCTTC; CDR3aa: CASSPARNNEQFF
abundance: .; d_gene: TRBD2; j_gene: TRBJ2-2; v_gene: TRBV6-5; CDR3nt: TGTGCCAGCAGCTGGACTAGCGGGAGCACCGGGGAGCTGTTTTTT; CDR3aa: CASSWTSGSTGELFF
abundance: .; d_gene: .; j_gene: TRBJ2-3; v_gene: TRBV4-1; CDR3nt: TGCGCCAGCAGCCAAGTTGGCGCGTATACGCAGTATTTT; CDR3aa: CASSQVGAYTQYF
abundance: .; d_gene: TRBD1; j_gene: TRBJ2-7; v_gene: TRBV18; CDR3nt: TGTGCCAGCTCACCTTTAAACAGGGGGCTCAATGAGCAGTACTTC; CDR3aa: CASSPLNRGLNEQYF
abundance: .; d_gene: .; j_gene: TRBJ2-1; v_gene: TRBV6-5; CDR3nt: TGTGCCAGCAGTCGTGGTAATGAGCAGTTCTTC; CDR3aa: CASSRGNEQFF
abundance: .; d_gene: TRBD2; j_gene: TRBJ2-1; v_gene: TRBV4-1; CDR3nt: TGCGCCTCCCGGGGGGCCTACAATGAGCAGTTCTTC; CDR3aa: CASRGAYNEQFF
abundance: once; d_gene: .; j_gene: TRBJ2-3; v_gene: TRBV5-1; CDR3nt: TGCGCCAGCAGCTTGGGGGACCTACTCACAGATACGCAGTATTTT; CDR3aa: CASSLGDLLTDTQYF
abundance: .; d_gene: .; j_gene: TRBJ2-7; v_gene: TRBV5-1; CDR3nt: TGCGCCAGCAGCTTGAACAGGGACGAGCAGTACTTC; CDR3aa: CASSLNRDEQYF
abundance: .; d_gene: TRBD2; j_gene: TRBJ2-3; v_gene: TRBV5-6; CDR3nt: TGTGCCAGCAGCTTCGGACTAGCGGGGGGGTATAGCACAGATACGCAGTATTTT; CDR3aa: CASSFGLAGGYSTDTQYF
abundance: .; d_gene: TRBD1; j_gene: TRBJ2-4; v_gene: TRBV6-5; CDR3nt: TGTGCCAGCAGTTCCTCCGGGACAGGGGGTATTCAGTACTTC; CDR3aa: CASSSSGTGGIQYF
abundance: .; d_gene: .; j_gene: TRBJ2-2; v_gene: TRBV11-3; CDR3nt: TGTGCCAGCAGCTTTGGCACCGGGGAGCTGTTTTTT; CDR3aa: CASSFGTGELFF
abundance: .; d_gene: TRBD1; j_gene: TRBJ2-1; v_gene: TRBV27; CDR3nt: TGTGCCAGCAGTCCCCGGACAGGGGGCATGGGACCTCTCTACAATGAGCAGTTCTTC; CDR3aa: CASSPRTGGMGPLYNEQFF
abundance: .; d_gene: TRBD1; j_gene: TRBJ2-3; v_gene: TRBV7-2; CDR3nt: TGTGCCAGCAGCTTTATCAGGACAGGGGGTGCAGATACGCAGTATTTT; CDR3aa: CASSFIRTGGADTQYF
abundance: .; d_gene: .; j_gene: TRBJ1-4; v_gene: TRBV5-1; CDR3nt: TGCGCCAGCAGCTCCGGGACGGTGAATGAAAAACTGTTTTTT; CDR3aa: CASSSGTVNEKLFF
abundance: .; d_gene: TRBD2; j_gene: TRBJ2-5; v_gene: TRBV5-4; CDR3nt: TGTGCCAGCAGCCCCACTCTACTAGCGGGAGTCGAAGAGACCCAGTACTTC; CDR3aa: CASSPTLLAGVEETQYF
abundance: .; d_gene: .; j_gene: TRBJ1-2; v_gene: TRBV15; CDR3nt: TGTGCCACCAGCCGCTCTGGGAGGGGCTACACCTTC; CDR3aa: CATSRSGRGYTF
abundance: few; d_gene: TRBD2; j_gene: TRBJ2-5; v_gene: TRBV2; CDR3nt: TGTGCCAGCAGTCCAAGAGGGGCGGGAGAGCGAGAGACCCAGTACTTC; CDR3aa: CASSPRGAGERETQYF
abundance: .; d_gene: TRBD2; j_gene: TRBJ2-3; v_gene: TRBV7-2; CDR3nt: TGTGCCAGCAGCTCGGGACTAAGCACAGATACGCAGTATTTT; CDR3aa: CASSSGLSTDTQYF
abundance: .; d_gene: .; j_gene: TRBJ2-7; v_gene: TRBV7-9; CDR3nt: TGTGCCAGCACCCATCCAGGGGACGGACCCTACGAGCAGTACTTC; CDR3aa: CASTHPGDGPYEQYF
abundance: once; d_gene: TRBD2; j_gene: TRBJ2-1; v_gene: TRBV6-1; CDR3nt: TGTGCCAGCAGTGACGGTCTAGCGGGAGTCAATGAGCAGTTCTTC; CDR3aa: CASSDGLAGVNEQFF